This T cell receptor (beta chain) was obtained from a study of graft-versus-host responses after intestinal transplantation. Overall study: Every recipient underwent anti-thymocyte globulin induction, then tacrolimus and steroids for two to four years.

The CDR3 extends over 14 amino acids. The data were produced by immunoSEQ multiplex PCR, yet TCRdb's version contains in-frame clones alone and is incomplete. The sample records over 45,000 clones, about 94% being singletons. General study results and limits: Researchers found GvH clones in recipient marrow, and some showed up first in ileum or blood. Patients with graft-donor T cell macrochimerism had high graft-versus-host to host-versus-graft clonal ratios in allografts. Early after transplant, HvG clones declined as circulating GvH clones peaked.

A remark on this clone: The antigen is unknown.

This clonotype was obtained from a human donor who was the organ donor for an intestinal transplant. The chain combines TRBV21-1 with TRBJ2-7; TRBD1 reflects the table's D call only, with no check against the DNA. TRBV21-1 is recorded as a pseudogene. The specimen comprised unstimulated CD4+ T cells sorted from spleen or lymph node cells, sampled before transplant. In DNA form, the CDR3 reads TGTGCCAGCAGCAAAGACAGGAGCTCCTACGAGCAGTACTTC. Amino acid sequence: CASSKDRSSYEQYF.